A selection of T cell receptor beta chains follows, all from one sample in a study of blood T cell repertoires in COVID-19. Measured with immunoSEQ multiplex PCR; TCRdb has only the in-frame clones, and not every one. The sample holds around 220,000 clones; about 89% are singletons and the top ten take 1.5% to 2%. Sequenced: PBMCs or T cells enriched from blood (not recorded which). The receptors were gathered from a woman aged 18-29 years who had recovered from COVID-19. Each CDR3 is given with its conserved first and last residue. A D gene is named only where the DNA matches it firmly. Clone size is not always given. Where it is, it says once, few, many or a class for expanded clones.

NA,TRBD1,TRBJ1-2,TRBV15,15,CATSRGRQGDYGYTF,TGTGCCACCAGCAGAGGGAGACAGGGTGACTATGGCTACACCTTC
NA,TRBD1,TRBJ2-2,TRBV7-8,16,CASSQTYRTGHGELFF,TGTGCCAGCAGCCAAACATATAGGACAGGGCACGGGGAGCTGTTTTTT
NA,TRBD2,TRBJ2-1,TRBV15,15,CATSPGTSVYNEQFF,TGTGCCACCAGCCCCGGGACTAGCGTCTACAATGAGCAGTTCTTC
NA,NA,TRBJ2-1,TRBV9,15,CASSPSHTTYNEQFF,TGTGCCAGCAGCCCGAGTCATACTACCTACAATGAGCAGTTCTTC
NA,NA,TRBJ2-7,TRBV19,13,CASGNRGGYEQYF,TGTGCCAGTGGAAACAGGGGAGGCTACGAGCAGTACTTC
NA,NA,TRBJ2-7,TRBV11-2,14,CASSRGRSSYEQYF,TGTGCCAGCAGCCGAGGGCGGAGCTCCTACGAGCAGTACTTC
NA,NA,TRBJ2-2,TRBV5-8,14,CASRGGPNTGELFF,TGTGCCAGCAGGGGGGGACCGAACACCGGGGAGCTGTTTTTT
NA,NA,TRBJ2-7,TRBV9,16,CASSVVPGTNTYEQYF,TGTGCCAGCAGCGTAGTACCCGGGACAAATACCTACGAGCAGTACTTC
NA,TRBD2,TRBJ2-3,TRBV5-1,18,CASSFVPLTSGITDTQYF,TGCGCCAGCAGCTTTGTTCCCCTAACTAGCGGGATCACAGATACGCAGTATTTT
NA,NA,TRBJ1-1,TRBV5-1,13,CASSLQTNTEAFF,TGCGCCAGCAGCCTACAGACGAACACTGAAGCTTTCTTT
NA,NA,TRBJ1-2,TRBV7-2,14,CASSLVPGDYGYTF,TGTGCCAGCAGCTTAGTCCCGGGGGACTATGGCTACACCTTC
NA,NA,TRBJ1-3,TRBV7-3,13,CASSAGQGNTIYF,TGTGCCAGCAGCGCCGGACAGGGAAACACCATATATTTT
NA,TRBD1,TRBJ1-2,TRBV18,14,CASSPEGQGSGYTF,TGTGCCAGCTCACCAGAAGGACAGGGGTCCGGCTACACCTTC
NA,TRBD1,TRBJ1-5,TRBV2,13,CASGGQGYQPQHF,TGTGCCAGCGGGGGACAGGGGTATCAGCCCCAGCATTTT
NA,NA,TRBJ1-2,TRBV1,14,CTSSQKREYYGYTF,TGCACCAGCAGCCAGAAAAGGGAGTACTATGGCTACACCTTC
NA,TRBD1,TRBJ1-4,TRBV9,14,CASSVEGQGEKLFF,TGTGCCAGCAGCGTGGAGGGACAGGGGGAAAAACTGTTTTTT
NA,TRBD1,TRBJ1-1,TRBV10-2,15,CASSETEGGRTEAFF,TGCGCCAGCAGTGAGACGGAAGGGGGCCGCACTGAAGCTTTCTTT
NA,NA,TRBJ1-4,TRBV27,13,CATSTVINEKLFF,TGTGCCACCTCAACTGTTATTAATGAAAAACTGTTTTTT
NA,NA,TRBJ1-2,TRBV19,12,CASSIGGNGYTF,TGTGCCAGTAGTATAGGAGGGAATGGCTACACCTTC
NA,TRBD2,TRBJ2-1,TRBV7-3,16,CASSAGAGEPNNEQFF,TGTGCCAGCAGCGCCGGGGCGGGAGAACCCAACAATGAGCAGTTCTTC
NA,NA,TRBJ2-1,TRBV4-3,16,CASSQDSTHSGNEQFF,TGCGCCAGCAGCCAAGATAGTACCCACAGTGGCAATGAGCAGTTCTTC
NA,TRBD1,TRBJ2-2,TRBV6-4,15,CASSDSGQGSGELFF,TGTGCCAGCAGTGACTCGGGACAGGGCTCCGGGGAGCTGTTTTTT
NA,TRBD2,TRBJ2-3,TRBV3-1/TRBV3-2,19,CASSQAGTSGRLGADTQYF,TGTGCCAGCAGCCAAGCCGGGACTAGCGGGCGGCTGGGGGCAGATACGCAGTATTTT
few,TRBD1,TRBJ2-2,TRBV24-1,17,CATSDRRDRVFTGELFF,TGTGCCACCAGTGATCGCCGGGACAGGGTCTTCACCGGGGAGCTGTTTTTT